The sample holds many counts of the clone carrying this TCR beta chain. Its antigen is unknown. The data derive from a study of T cells after yellow fever vaccination. Study summary: Preparation of the low-cell-number fractions used SMART-Seq v4 Ultra Low Input. Points from the study as a whole: Most clones from primary vaccination were detected again post-booster (just over 95% CD4, roughly 91% CD8). The secondary response was weaker, and its peak arrived faster, on day 5 versus 15.

This CDR3 region has 15 residues. CDR1 is MNHEY, CDR2 SMNVEV, per germline (reference sequence). With V trimmed by 6 bases and J by 13 bases, 12 bases remained unmatched. Template-switching 5'RACE yielded the TCR cDNA; a universal primer site and UMIs were added in the process. TCRdb re-called the 5' RACE reads through MiXCR, storing one row per CDR3 protein. Seen here are some 250,000 distinct CDR3 sequences, about 3.9% observed once, and the top ten hold about a fifth. This specimen consisted of PBMCs, obtained 15 days after the yellow fever booster vaccination. The sequence derives from a young man who received the YFV17D yellow fever vaccine. The rearrangement uses TRBV27 and TRBJ2-1; 13 nucleotides line up with TRBD2. The chain's CDR3 is CASRLTSGGAGRQFF. The CDR3, as DNA: TGTGCCAGCAGATTAACTAGCGGGGGGGCCGGGCGACAGTTCTTC.